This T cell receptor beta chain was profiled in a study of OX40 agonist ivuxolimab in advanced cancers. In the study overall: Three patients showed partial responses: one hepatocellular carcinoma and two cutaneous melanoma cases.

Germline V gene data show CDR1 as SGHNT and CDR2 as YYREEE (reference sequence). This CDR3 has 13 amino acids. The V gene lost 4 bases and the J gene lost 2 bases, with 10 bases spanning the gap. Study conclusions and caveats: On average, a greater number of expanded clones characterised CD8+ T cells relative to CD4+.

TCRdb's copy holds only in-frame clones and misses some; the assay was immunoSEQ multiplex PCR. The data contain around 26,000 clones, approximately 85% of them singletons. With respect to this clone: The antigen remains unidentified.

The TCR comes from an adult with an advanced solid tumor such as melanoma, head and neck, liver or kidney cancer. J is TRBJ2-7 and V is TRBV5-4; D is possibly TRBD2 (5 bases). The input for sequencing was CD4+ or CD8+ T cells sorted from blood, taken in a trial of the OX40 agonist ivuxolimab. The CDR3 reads CASSPGSTYEQYF. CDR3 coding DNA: TGTGCCAGCAGCCCGGGGAGTACCTACGAGCAGTACTTC.